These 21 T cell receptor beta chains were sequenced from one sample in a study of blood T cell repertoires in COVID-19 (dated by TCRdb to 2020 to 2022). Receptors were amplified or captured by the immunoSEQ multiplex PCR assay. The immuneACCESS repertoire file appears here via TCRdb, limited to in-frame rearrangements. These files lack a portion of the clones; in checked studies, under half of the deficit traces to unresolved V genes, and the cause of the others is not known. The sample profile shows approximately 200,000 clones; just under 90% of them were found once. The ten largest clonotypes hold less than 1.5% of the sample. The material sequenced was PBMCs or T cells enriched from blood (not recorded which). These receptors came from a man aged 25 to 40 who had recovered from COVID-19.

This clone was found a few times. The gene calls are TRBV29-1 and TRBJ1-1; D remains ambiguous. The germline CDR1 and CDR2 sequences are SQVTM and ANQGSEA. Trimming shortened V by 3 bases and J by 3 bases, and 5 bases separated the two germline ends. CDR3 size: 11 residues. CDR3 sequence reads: CSVDVYTEAFF. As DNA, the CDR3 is TGCAGCGTTGACGTTTACACTGAAGCTTTCTTT.

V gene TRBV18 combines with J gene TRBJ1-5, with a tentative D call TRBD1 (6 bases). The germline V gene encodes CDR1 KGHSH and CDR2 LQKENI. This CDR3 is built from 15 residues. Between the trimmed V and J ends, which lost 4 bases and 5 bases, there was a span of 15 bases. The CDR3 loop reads CASSRFQGLHQPQHF. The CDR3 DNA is TGTGCCAGCTCACGTTTCCAGGGGCTTCATCAGCCCCAGCATTTT.

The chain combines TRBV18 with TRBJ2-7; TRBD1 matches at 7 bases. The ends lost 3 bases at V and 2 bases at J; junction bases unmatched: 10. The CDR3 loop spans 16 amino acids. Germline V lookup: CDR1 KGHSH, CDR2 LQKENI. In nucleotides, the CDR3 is TGTGCCAGCTCACCTCCCGGACAGGCTGTTACCTACGAGCAGTACTTC. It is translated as CASSPPGQAVTYEQYF.

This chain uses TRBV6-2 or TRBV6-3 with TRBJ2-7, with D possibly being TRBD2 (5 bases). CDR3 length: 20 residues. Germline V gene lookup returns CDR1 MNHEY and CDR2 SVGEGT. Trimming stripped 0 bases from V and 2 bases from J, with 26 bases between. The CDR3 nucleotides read TGTGCCAGCAGTTACTCGAAAAGCCTTCTGGGCGGGCGCGCAACCTACGAGCAGTACTTC. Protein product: CASSYSKSLLGGRATYEQYF.

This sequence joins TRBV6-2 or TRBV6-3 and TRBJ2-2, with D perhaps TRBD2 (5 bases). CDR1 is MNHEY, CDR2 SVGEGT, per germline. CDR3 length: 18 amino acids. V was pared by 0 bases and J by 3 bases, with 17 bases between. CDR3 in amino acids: CASSYSMDVLEDTGELFF. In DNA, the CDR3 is TGTGCCAGCAGTTACTCGATGGACGTCTTGGAGGACACCGGGGAGCTGTTTTTT.

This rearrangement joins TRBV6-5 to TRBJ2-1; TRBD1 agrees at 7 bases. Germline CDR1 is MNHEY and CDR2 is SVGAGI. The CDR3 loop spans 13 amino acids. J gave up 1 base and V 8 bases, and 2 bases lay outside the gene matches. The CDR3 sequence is CASGTESYNEQFF. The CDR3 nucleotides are TGTGCCAGCGGGACAGAATCCTACAATGAGCAGTTCTTC.

CDR3 region: CASSLFSGQGKGYTF. The CDR3 DNA is TGTGCCAGCAGTTTATTTTCCGGACAGGGGAAAGGCTACACCTTC. The chain uses TRBV28 and TRBJ1-2; TRBD1 matches at 9 bases. After removal of 1 base from V and 8 bases from J, the junction contained 8 bases not matched to a gene. The CDR3 is 15 amino acids. Germline CDR1 MDHEN, CDR2 SYDVKM.

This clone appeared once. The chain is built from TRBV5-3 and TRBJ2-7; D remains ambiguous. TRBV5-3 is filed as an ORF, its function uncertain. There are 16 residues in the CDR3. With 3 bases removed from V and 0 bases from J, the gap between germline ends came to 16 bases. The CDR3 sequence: CARSYPILELSYEQYF. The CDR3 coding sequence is TGTGCCAGAAGCTATCCAATTTTGGAGCTCTCCTACGAGCAGTACTTC.

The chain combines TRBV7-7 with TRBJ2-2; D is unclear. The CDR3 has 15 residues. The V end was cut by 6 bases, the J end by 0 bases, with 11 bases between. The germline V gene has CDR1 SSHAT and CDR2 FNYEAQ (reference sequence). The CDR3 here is CASSHGGPNTGELFF. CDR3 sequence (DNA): TGTGCCAGCAGTCACGGCGGTCCGAACACCGGGGAGCTGTTTTTT.

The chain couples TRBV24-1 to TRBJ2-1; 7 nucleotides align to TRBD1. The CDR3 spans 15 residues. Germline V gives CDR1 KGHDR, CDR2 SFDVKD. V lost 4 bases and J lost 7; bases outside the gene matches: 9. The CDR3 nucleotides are TGTGCCACCAGTGAGGGACAGCCGGGTATGAATGAGCAGTTCTTC. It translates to CATSEGQPGMNEQFF.

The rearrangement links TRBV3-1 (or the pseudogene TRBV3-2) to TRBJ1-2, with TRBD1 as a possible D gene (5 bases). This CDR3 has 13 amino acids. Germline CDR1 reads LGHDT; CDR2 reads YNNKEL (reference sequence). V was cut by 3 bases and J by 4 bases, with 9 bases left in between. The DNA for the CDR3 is TGTGCCAGCAGCCAGGGAAGGGGCTATGGCTACACCTTC. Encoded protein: CASSQGRGYGYTF.

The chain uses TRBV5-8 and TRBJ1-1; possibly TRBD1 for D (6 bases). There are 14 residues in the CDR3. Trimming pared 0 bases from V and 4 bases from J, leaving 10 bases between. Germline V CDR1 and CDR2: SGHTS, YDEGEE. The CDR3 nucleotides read TGTGCCAGCAGCTTGGTGGGGGCGCGCACTGAAGCTTTCTTT. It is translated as CASSLVGARTEAFF.

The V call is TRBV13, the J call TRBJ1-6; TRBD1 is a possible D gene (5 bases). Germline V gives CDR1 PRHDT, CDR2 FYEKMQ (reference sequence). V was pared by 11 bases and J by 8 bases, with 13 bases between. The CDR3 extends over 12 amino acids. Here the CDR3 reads CAGGDGDSPLHF. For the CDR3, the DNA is TGTGCCGGCGGGGACGGGGATTCACCCCTCCACTTT.

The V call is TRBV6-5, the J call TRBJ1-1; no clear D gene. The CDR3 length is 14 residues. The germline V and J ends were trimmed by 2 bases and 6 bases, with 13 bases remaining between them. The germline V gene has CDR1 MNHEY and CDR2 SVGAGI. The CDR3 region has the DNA TGTGCCAGCAGTTACCCCCACGAGGGCTCTGAAGCTTTCTTT. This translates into CASSYPHEGSEAFF.

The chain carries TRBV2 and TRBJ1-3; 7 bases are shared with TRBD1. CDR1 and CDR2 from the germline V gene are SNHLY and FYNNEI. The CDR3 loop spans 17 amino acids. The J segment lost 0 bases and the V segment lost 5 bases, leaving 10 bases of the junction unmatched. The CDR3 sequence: CASSTSRQGYSGNTIYF. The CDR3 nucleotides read TGTGCCAGCAGTACATCTCGACAGGGATACTCTGGAAACACCATATATTTT.

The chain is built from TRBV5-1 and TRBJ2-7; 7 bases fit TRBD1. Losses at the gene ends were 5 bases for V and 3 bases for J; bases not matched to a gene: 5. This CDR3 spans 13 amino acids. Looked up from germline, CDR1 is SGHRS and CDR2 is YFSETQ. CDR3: CASRSGQNYEQYF. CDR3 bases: TGCGCCAGCAGGTCGGGACAGAACTACGAGCAGTACTTC.

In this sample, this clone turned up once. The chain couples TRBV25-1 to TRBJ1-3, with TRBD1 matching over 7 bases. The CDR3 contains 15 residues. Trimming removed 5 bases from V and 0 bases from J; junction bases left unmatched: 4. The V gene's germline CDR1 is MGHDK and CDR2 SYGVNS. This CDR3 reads CASSLRQGSGNTIYF. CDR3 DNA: TGTGCCAGCAGTCTCCGACAGGGCTCTGGAAACACCATATATTTT.

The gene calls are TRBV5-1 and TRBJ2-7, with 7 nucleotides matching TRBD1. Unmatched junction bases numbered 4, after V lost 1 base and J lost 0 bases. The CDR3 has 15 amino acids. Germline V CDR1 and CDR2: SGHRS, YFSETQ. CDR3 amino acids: CASSLQGDSSYEQYF. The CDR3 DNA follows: TGCGCCAGCAGCTTGCAGGGGGATAGCTCCTACGAGCAGTACTTC.

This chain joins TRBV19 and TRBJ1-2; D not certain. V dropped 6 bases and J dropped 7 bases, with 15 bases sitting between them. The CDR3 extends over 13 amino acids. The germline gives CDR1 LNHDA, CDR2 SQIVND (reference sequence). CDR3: CASSRKAAGGYTF. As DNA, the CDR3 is TGTGCCAGTAGCAGGAAGGCCGCTGGTGGCTACACCTTC.

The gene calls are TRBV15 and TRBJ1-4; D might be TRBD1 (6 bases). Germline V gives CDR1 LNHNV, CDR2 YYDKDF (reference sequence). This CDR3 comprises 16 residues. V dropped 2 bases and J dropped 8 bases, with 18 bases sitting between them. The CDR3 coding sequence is TGTGCCACCAGCAGAAACCCGAGGGGGGGTTGGGAAAAACTGTTTTTT. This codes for CATSRNPRGGWEKLFF.

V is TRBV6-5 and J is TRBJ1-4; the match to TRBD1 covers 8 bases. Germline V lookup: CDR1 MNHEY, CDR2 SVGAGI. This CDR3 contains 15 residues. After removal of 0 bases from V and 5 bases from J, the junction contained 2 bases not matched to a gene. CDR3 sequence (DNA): TGTGCCAGCAGTTACTCGAACAGGGGGAATGAAAAACTGTTTTTT. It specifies CASSYSNRGNEKLFF.